This TCR beta chain was sequenced for a study of Ad26.COV2.S vaccination and SARS-CoV-2 variants. Study-wide findings and caveats: Placebo recipients had lower spike-specific TCR breadth than vaccine recipients. An underestimation of total T cell responses may have resulted from the TCR breadth and depth analyses.

A note on this clone: The antigen is unknown.

CDR1 and CDR2 (germline): SGDLS, YYNGEE. J lost 3 bases, V lost 6 bases, and 8 bases had no gene match. The CDR3 has 15 residues. Libraries were prepared by immunoSEQ multiplex PCR; TCRdb keeps only in-frame clonotypes and omits some of them. This sample yields around 450,000 clones, of which roughly 90% are seen a single time; 3.6% belongs to the top ten. The treatment: some 19 received Ad26.COV2.S at low or high dose, single or two shots; a few received placebo; per-sample allocation not given. On day 63 after the first injection, vaccine and placebo recipients gave samples. Vaccine was an Ad26 vector expressing Wuhan-strain SARS-CoV-2 spike.

Sample: peripheral blood, taken in a trial of Ad26.COV2.S vaccine versus placebo. The origin of this receptor is a person between 18 and 60 years old who received the Ad26.COV2.S COVID-19 vaccine or a placebo. This chain connects TRBV9 to TRBJ2-2; 7 bases fit TRBD2. The CDR3, as DNA: TGTGCCAGCACCCGAGGCGGGGGAGACACCGGGGAGCTGTTTTTT. This codes for CASTRGGGDTGELFF.